This entry lists 19 T cell receptor beta chains sequenced from one sample in a study of blood T cells in healthy people across ages (dated by TCRdb to 2013 to 2016). The library was produced with 5' RACE. The instrument given in TCRdb is Illumina HiSeq 2500. The second PCR ran for roughly 7 to 11 cycles and used a J-beta primer mix along with a sample-barcoded 5' primer. TCRdb trimmed the raw reads at Q25, called clones with MiXCR and kept productive beta chains. Identical CDR3 protein sequences are pooled into one entry, listed with their most common genes and DNA. Here the sample has almost 800,000 distinct CDR3 sequences; roughly 64% occur a single time. The top ten hold about 20% of the sample. Sequenced material: blood. The receptors shown here come from a man aged 30-40 years in good health.

The CDR3 bases are TGTGCCAGCAGTGTCCGGGACAGCGGATCGTCGGGAGGCTACACCTTC. Translated, it gives CASSVRDSGSSGGYTF. This chain uses TRBV6-1 with TRBJ1-2; 7 bases fit TRBD1. V was pared by 4 bases and J by 8 bases, with 16 bases of the junction left unmatched. CDR1 and CDR2 from the germline V gene are MNHNS and SASEGT. The CDR3 is made up of 16 amino acids.

This chain uses TRBV6-5 with TRBJ2-5, with 8 bases fitting TRBD1. CDR3 size: 15 residues. Trimming took 5 bases from V and 4 from J; bases not matched to a gene: 9. Germline CDR1 is MNHEY and CDR2 is SVGAGI. CDR3 residues: CASSTDRVGVETQYF. The CDR3 bases are TGTGCCAGCAGTACGGACAGGGTAGGGGTAGAGACCCAGTACTTC.

CDR3 in amino acids: CASSLDPGEGLGYTF. DNA for the CDR3: TGTGCCAGCAGCTTAGATCCAGGGGAGGGTTTGGGCTACACCTTC. The chain is built from TRBV11-2 and TRBJ1-2; maybe TRBD1 (6 bases). The V gene's germline CDR1 is SGHAT and CDR2 FQNNGV. CDR3 length: 15 residues. The ends were cut back, 0 bases at V and 8 bases at J, with 16 bases in the middle.

The chain recombines TRBV20-1 with TRBJ2-3; the D is unclear. V was clipped by 1 base and J by 2 bases, with 10 bases between them. Per germline, CDR1 DFQATT and CDR2 SNEGSKA (reference sequence). The CDR3 totals 14 residues. The CDR3: CSARVRASTDTQYF. The CDR3 DNA reads TGCAGTGCTAGAGTTCGGGCCTCCACAGATACGCAGTATTTT.

The chain couples TRBV20-1 to TRBJ1-1, with 10 bases identical to TRBD1. Trimming removed 3 bases from V and 3 bases from J; junction bases left unmatched: 7. The germline gives CDR1 DFQATT, CDR2 SNEGSKA (reference sequence). This CDR3 has 15 amino acids. CDR3 in DNA: TGCAGTGCTAGCGGGCCGGGACAGGGGCACACTGAAGCTTTCTTT. Translated: CSASGPGQGHTEAFF.

The chain uses TRBV6-2 or TRBV6-3 and TRBJ2-1; 8 bases map to TRBD2. The CDR3 covers 15 residues. V lost 6 bases to trimming and J lost 2 bases; unmatched junction nucleotides: 6. Germline V CDR1 and CDR2: MNHEY, SVGEGT. CDR3 sequence: CASSPELAAYNEQFF. As DNA, the CDR3 is TGTGCCAGCAGCCCTGAACTAGCGGCCTACAATGAGCAGTTCTTC.

Remarks on this clonotype: One end of the junction varies from germline; a read error may be responsible. The CDR3 loop is CASSSPGLQETQYF. DNA of the CDR3: TGTGCTAGCAGCTCCCCGGGACTCCAAGAGACCCAGTACTTC. V is TRBV7-7 and J is TRBJ2-5; D is perhaps TRBD2 (6 bases). The CDR3 totals 14 residues. From germline, CDR1 is SSHAT and CDR2 FNYEAQ (reference sequence).

The chain recombines TRBV7-7 with TRBJ2-5, with D possibly being TRBD1 (7 bases). The CDR3 loop spans 14 amino acids. Germline CDR1 SSHAT, CDR2 FNYEAQ (reference sequence). With 1 base removed from V and 5 bases from J, the gap between germline ends came to 11 bases. DNA for the CDR3: TGTGCCAGCAGCTTAGACGGAGGGGGCGAGACCCAGTACTTC. Residues: CASSLDGGGETQYF.

The chain joins TRBV6-2 or TRBV6-3 to TRBJ2-1, with D tentatively TRBD1 or TRBD2 (5 bases each). V lost 8 bases, J lost 0 bases, and 14 bases lay in between. The V gene's germline CDR1 is MNHEY and CDR2 SVGEGT. The CDR3 runs 15 residues. In DNA form, the CDR3 reads TGTGCCAGCCGGGGACCCAGGAGCTCCTACAATGAGCAGTTCTTC. The encoded protein is CASRGPRSSYNEQFF.

This clonotype was seen only a few times. CDR3 coding DNA: TGTGCCAGCACTCCGGGACAGGGAGACGAGCAGTACTTC. Encoded protein: CASTPGQGDEQYF. The rearrangement links TRBV28 to TRBJ2-7, with 9 bases matching TRBD1. CDR1 is MDHEN and CDR2 is SYDVKM in the germline V gene. The CDR3 has 13 amino acids. J lost 5 bases, V lost 7 bases, and 6 bases had no gene match.

This clonotype was seen more than once but under ten times. The chain combines TRBV7-9 with TRBJ1-1; perhaps TRBD1 as D (6 bases). The CDR3 extends over 13 amino acids. In germline, CDR1 is SEHNR, CDR2 FQNEAQ (reference sequence). Trimming removed 5 bases from V and 4 bases from J, with 11 bases in between. The CDR3 is CASSGRTATEAFF. CDR3 sequence (DNA): TGTGCCAGCAGCGGACGGACAGCCACTGAAGCTTTCTTT. The full variable domain, its missing parts supplied by reference TRBV7-9 and TRBJ1-1, is DTGVSQNPRHKITKRGQNVTFRCDPISEHNRLYWYRQTLGQGPEFLTYFQNEAQLEKSRLLSDRFSAERPKGSFSTLEIQRTEQGDSAMYLCASSGRTATEAFFGQGTRLTVV.

The chain joins TRBV7-2 to TRBJ2-3, with TRBD2 matching over 11 bases. The CDR3 is 15 amino acids. After removal of 4 bases from V and 6 bases from J, the junction contained 6 bases not matched to a gene. CDR1 SGHTA and CDR2 FQGNSA come from the germline V gene. As DNA, the CDR3 is TGTGCCAGCAGCTCGCTAGCGGGAGGTTGGGATACGCAGTATTTT. It specifies CASSSLAGGWDTQYF.

The chain is built from TRBV12-5 and TRBJ2-1; 9 bases are a match to TRBD1. CDR1 is LGHNT, CDR2 FRNRAP, per germline. Germline trimming cut 1 base from V and 8 bases from J; bases unmatched to any gene: 6. The CDR3 contains 15 residues. Here the CDR3 reads CASGLEQGAGYEQFF. For the CDR3, the DNA is TGTGCTAGTGGTTTGGAACAGGGGGCCGGCTATGAGCAGTTCTTC.

This sequence joins TRBV28 and TRBJ1-2; D is undetermined. Trimming removed 7 bases from V and 4 bases from J, with 10 bases in between. Per germline, CDR1 MDHEN and CDR2 SYDVKM. CDR3 size: 12 residues. The CDR3 DNA follows: TGTGCCAGCAACCCCGGAGGCTATGGCTACACCTTC. Translation: CASNPGGYGYTF.

This clonotype was seen a handful of times. V and J are TRBV20-1 and TRBJ1-6; D ambiguous. CDR1 and CDR2 from the germline V gene are DFQATT and SNEGSKA (reference sequence). Trimming stripped 5 bases from V and 10 bases from J, with 15 bases between. The CDR3 is 13 residues long. The CDR3 DNA reads TGCAGTGCTGTTGGGGTAAGAAGATCACCCCTCCACTTT. This encodes CSAVGVRRSPLHF.

This rearrangement joins TRBV28 to TRBJ2-5; D remains unclear. Germline V gene sequence: CDR1 MDHEN, CDR2 SYDVKM. Trimming pared 5 bases from V and 4 bases from J, leaving 8 bases between. CDR3 length: 12 residues. The CDR3 nucleotides read TGTGCCAGCAGTGCCGTCTTAGAGACCCAGTACTTC. Protein: CASSAVLETQYF.

J is TRBJ1-1 and V is TRBV20-1; maybe TRBD1 (5 bases). Germline CDR1 reads DFQATT; CDR2 reads SNEGSKA (reference sequence). Between the trimmed V and J ends, which lost 5 bases and 1 base, there was a span of 14 bases. The CDR3 covers 14 residues. The CDR3 bases are TGCAGTGCTCGCCTTGGAGGGACGAACACTGAAGCTTTCTTT. Protein sequence: CSARLGGTNTEAFF.

This clonotype was recorded once. Germline and junction disagree at one end, which may indicate a read error. This chain connects TRBV7-2 to TRBJ2-1; 8 bases agree with TRBD2. In germline, CDR1 is SGHTA, CDR2 FQGNSA. This CDR3 spans 15 amino acids. CDR3 amino acids: CAGSLGLAPYNEQFF. CDR3 bases: TGTGCCGGCAGCCTAGGACTAGCCCCCTACAATGAGCAGTTCTTC.

The chain joins TRBV2 to TRBJ2-1; D gene ambiguous. This CDR3 spans 12 amino acids. Per the germline V gene, CDR1 is SNHLY and CDR2 is FYNNEI. Trimming stripped 7 bases from V and 9 bases from J, with 13 bases between. The CDR3 bases are TGTGCCAGCACCCCAGACTCGCGTGAGCAGTTCTTC. This codes for CASTPDSREQFF.